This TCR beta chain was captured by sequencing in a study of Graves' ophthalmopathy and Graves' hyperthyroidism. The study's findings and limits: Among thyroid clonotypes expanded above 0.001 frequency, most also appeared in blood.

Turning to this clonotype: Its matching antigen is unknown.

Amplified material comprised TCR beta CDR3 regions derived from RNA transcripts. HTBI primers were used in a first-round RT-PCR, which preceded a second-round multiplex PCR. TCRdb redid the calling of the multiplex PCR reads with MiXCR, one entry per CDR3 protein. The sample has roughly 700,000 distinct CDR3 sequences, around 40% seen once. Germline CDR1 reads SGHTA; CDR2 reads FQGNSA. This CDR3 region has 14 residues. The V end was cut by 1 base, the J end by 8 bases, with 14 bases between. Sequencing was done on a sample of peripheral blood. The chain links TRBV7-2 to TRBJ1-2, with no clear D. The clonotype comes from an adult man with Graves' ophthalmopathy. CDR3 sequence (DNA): TGTGCCAGCAGCTTAGACCGGCTAGCGGGAGGCTACACCTTC. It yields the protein CASSLDRLAGGYTF.